The 9 T cell receptor beta chains below come from one sample, sequenced in a study of PD-L1 blockade in urothelial cancer. Data came from immunoSEQ multiplex PCR; TCRdb stores just in-frame clones and leaves some out. The table shows approximately 38,000 clones, with around 88% occurring only once. Sample time point: peripheral blood 6 weeks after treatment start. The sample here was PBMCs, taken around atezolizumab (anti-PD-L1) treatment. Every receptor here comes from a man aged 60-69 years with urothelial cancer.

This clone was seen a few times. The genes are TRBV6-5 and TRBJ1-1; 9 nucleotides match TRBD1. CDR1 MNHEY and CDR2 SVGAGI come from the germline V gene. V gave up 2 bases and J gave up 3 bases; unmatched junction bases: 4. The CDR3 consists of 15 residues. The CDR3 region has the DNA TGTGCCAGCAGTTACCGGGGACAGGGTTACACTGAAGCTTTCTTT. Residues: CASSYRGQGYTEAFF.

CDR3 DNA: TGTGCCAGCTCAACTGAACAGGGGTCGCAGACTGAAGCTTTCTTT. It is translated as CASSTEQGSQTEAFF. V gene TRBV18 combines with J gene TRBJ1-1; 7 bases agree with TRBD1. This CDR3 comprises 15 residues. The trim removed 5 bases at V and 5 bases at J, leaving 11 bases unmatched. CDR1 and CDR2 (germline): KGHSH, LQKENI.

This chain links TRBV15 with TRBJ2-7; D uncertain. Trimming shortened V by 0 bases and J by 3 bases, and 3 bases separated the two germline ends. This CDR3 comprises 12 residues. Germline CDR1 is LNHNV and CDR2 is YYDKDF (reference sequence). The CDR3 is CATSRDYYEQYF. The CDR3 DNA reads as TGTGCCACCAGCAGAGACTACTACGAGCAGTACTTC.

The chain uses TRBV11-2 and TRBJ2-2, with 7 bases aligning to TRBD1. CDR1 SGHAT and CDR2 FQNNGV come from the germline V gene. The CDR3 totals 15 residues. V gave up 1 base and J gave up 6 bases; unmatched junction bases: 5. CDR3 region: CASSLVLGGPGELFF. DNA for the CDR3: TGTGCCAGCAGCTTAGTATTAGGGGGCCCCGGGGAGCTGTTTTTT.

The rearrangement links TRBV2 to TRBJ1-4; D gene ambiguous. The germline V and J ends were trimmed by 5 bases and 0 bases, with 19 bases remaining between them. Germline-derived CDR1 and CDR2 are SNHLY and FYNNEI. This CDR3 has 18 amino acids. The CDR3 protein is CASSLVLRGRTTNEKLFF. For the CDR3, the DNA is TGTGCCAGCAGTCTAGTACTGAGAGGTCGTACAACTAATGAAAAACTGTTTTTT.

This clone has a handful of counts. The gene calls are TRBV2 and TRBJ1-6; 9 bases agree with TRBD1. Per the germline V gene, CDR1 is SNHLY and CDR2 is FYNNEI. This CDR3 has 15 amino acids. Trimming removed 6 bases from V and 2 bases from J; junction bases left unmatched: 2. In DNA form, the CDR3 reads TGTGCCAGCAGGGGACAGGGAGCCTATAATTCACCCCTCCACTTT. This gives the protein CASRGQGAYNSPLHF.

V usage is TRBV15 and J usage is TRBJ2-3; D uncertain. This CDR3 is built from 15 residues. CDR1 is LNHNV, CDR2 YYDKDF, per germline (reference sequence). With 2 bases removed from V and 0 bases from J, the gap between germline ends came to 9 bases. This CDR3 is CATSRSGYSTDTQYF. In DNA, the CDR3 is TGTGCCACCAGCAGATCAGGATATAGCACAGATACGCAGTATTTT.

The chain is built from TRBV30 and TRBJ2-1, with 7 bases that match TRBD1. V shed 6 bases, J shed 2 bases, and the junction held 4 bases outside the gene matches. The CDR3 has 13 amino acids. Germline CDR1 is GTSNPN and CDR2 is SVGIG (reference sequence). CDR3 sequence: CACDRAAYNEQFF. CDR3 nucleotide sequence: TGTGCCTGTGACAGGGCCGCCTACAATGAGCAGTTCTTC. Filled out from reference TRBV30 and TRBJ2-1, the complete variable domain reads SQTIHQWPATLVQPVGSPLSLECTVEGTSNPNLYWYRQAAGRGLQLLFYSVGIGQISSEVPQNLSASRPQDRQFILSSKKLLLSDSGFYLCACDRAAYNEQFFGPGTRLTVL.

The chain employs TRBV5-1 and TRBJ1-2; 7 nucleotides align to TRBD1. Per germline, CDR1 SGHRS and CDR2 YFSETQ. Losses at the gene ends were 3 bases for V and 8 bases for J; bases not matched to a gene: 16. The CDR3 sequence is 16 residues long. The CDR3 DNA reads as TGCGCCAGCAGCTCCTCGCCGGGACAGACTCGGGGAGGCTACACCTTC. It yields the protein CASSSSPGQTRGGYTF.